This section outlines one T cell receptor beta chain sequence together with its context. With 4 bases clipped from V and 0 bases from J, the junction kept 2 bases outside the gene matches. Germline assignment: CDR1 SGHTA and CDR2 FQGTGA. The CDR3 contains 15 residues. The sample is drawn from a study of T cell changes during pregnancy in multiple sclerosis. Profiling relied on immunoSEQ multiplex PCR, and the TCRdb table lists in-frame clones only, not all of them. The sample lists roughly 36,000 clones; approximately 91% were seen once. The chain couples TRBV7-3 to TRBJ2-1; TRBD2 agrees at 8 bases. The source material was peripheral blood, sampled in the second trimester of pregnancy. The source is a female donor in good health, enrolled as a control in a pregnancy study. The CDR3 here is CASSSRGGSYNEQFF. In DNA form, the CDR3 reads TGTGCCAGCAGCTCACGGGGGGGCTCCTACAATGAGCAGTTCTTC. Drawing the rest from reference TRBV7-3 and TRBJ2-1, the complete variable domain is GAGVSQTPSNKVTEKGKYVELRCDPISGHTALYWYRQSLGQGPEFLIYFQGTGAADDSGLPNDRFFAVRPEGSVSTLKIQRTERGDSAVYLCASSSRGGSYNEQFFGPGTRLTVL.